This is a list of T cell receptor beta chains from one sample in a study of cytomegalovirus exposure and HLA in healthy donors. Assay: immunoSEQ multiplex PCR; the TCRdb copy retains only in-frame clones and omits some. The sample includes about 120,000 clones, about four fifths of them seen just once. Sequencing was carried out using PBMCs. Every receptor here comes from a female donor in good health and CMV-seropositive. CDR3s include the opening cysteine and the closing phenylalanine or tryptophan. A D gene is named only where the DNA matches it firmly. A row's size may be missing; if present it is once, few, many or a size class.

J gene	D gene	clone size	V gene	CDR3 protein	CDR3 DNA
TRBJ1-2	TRBD1	-	TRBV2	CASRGDRDYGYTF	TGTGCCAGCAGGGGGGACAGGGACTATGGCTACACCTTC
TRBJ1-6	-	-	TRBV7-2	CASSLGLLMRNSPLHF	TGTGCCAGCAGCTTAGGCTTATTAATGCGGAATTCACCCCTCCACTTT
TRBJ2-1	-	-	TRBV30	CAWSPGPSRYNEQFF	TGTGCCTGGAGTCCCGGCCCGTCTAGGTACAATGAGCAGTTCTTC
TRBJ2-7	-	few	TRBV30	CAWSGGITYEQYF	TGTGCCTGGTCAGGGGGGATAACCTACGAGCAGTACTTC
TRBJ1-1	-	-	TRBV19	CASSKFEGGFTEAFF	TGTGCCAGTAGTAAGTTTGAGGGTGGGTTCACTGAAGCTTTCTTT
TRBJ2-7	-	few	TRBV4-1	CASSQGVGGTYEQYF	TGCGCCAGCAGCCAAGGGGTGGGGGGAACCTACGAGCAGTACTTC
TRBJ2-1	-	-	TRBV10-3	CAISGQSTGSSYNEQFF	TGTGCCATCAGTGGACAATCGACAGGTAGCTCCTACAATGAGCAGTTCTTC
TRBJ1-6	TRBD1	-	TRBV5-1	CASSLGPGQGLVGYNSPLHF	TGCGCCAGCAGCTTGGGACCGGGACAGGGGCTAGTAGGCTATAATTCACCCCTCCACTTT
TRBJ1-1	TRBD1	-	TRBV30	CAWSEVAGGNTEAFF	TGTGCCTGGAGTGAAGTGGCAGGGGGGAATACTGAAGCTTTCTTT
TRBJ1-1	-	-	TRBV6-5	CASSYSGSMNTEAFF	TGTGCCAGCAGTTACTCCGGGTCCATGAACACTGAAGCTTTCTTT
TRBJ2-7	-	-	TRBV29-1	CSVEITGDEQYF	TGCAGCGTTGAAATAACCGGGGACGAGCAGTACTTC
TRBJ1-2	-	-	TRBV5-4	CASSLAQEGYGYTF	TGTGCCAGCAGCTTGGCGCAGGAGGGATATGGCTACACCTTC
TRBJ1-3	TRBD1	-	TRBV2	CASSGQGITGNTIYF	TGTGCCAGCAGTGGACAGGGGATAACTGGAAACACCATATATTTT
TRBJ1-1	TRBD1	-	TRBV18	CASSSDRGEIAEAFF	TGTGCCAGCTCGTCGGACAGGGGGGAAATCGCTGAAGCTTTCTTT